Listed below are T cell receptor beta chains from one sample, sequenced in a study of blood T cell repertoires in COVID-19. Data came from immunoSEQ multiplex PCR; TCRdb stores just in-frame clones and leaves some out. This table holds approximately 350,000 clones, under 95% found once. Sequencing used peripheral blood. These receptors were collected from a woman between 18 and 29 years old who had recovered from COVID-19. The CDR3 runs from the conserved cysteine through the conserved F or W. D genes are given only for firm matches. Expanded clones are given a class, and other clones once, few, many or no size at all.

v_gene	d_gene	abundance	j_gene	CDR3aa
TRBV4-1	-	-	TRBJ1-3	CASSQAGSGNTIYF
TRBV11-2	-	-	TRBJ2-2	CASSLVSGRGGELFF
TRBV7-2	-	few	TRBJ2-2	CASSLLWRGGDTGELFF
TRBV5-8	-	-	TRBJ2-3	CASSPEPGRTDTQYF
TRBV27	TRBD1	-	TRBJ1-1	CASSSPRQGPIEAFF
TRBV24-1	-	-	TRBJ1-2	CATSDSNGYGYTF
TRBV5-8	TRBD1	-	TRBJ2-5	CASNSHRGETQYF
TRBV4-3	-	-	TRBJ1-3	CASSQDVGGHGNTIYF
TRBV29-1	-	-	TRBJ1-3	CSAVDNPNSGNTIYF
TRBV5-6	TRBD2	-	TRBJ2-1	CASSFPGGEQFF
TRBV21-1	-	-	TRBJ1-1	CASSNIRGRWNTEAFF
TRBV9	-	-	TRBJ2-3	CASSPYLGGSDTQYF
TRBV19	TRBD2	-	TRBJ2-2	CASSITAGGSGELFF
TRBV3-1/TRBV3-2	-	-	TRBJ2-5	CASSQEWGSQETQYF
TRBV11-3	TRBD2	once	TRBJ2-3	CASSPRTSGNADTQYF
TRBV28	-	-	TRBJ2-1	CASSKQESSYNEQFF
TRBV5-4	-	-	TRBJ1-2	CASSLAAGANYGYTF
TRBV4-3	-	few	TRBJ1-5	CASSQDRWAGAGQPQHF
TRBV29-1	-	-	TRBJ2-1	CSVGRLEVGYNEQFF
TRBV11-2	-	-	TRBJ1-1	CASSLDLRGSGSFF
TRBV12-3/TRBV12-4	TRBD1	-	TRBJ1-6	CASTTGGDSPLHF
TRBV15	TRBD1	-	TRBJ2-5	CATSRLGQNQETQYF
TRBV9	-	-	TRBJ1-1	CASSVAGGNTEAFF
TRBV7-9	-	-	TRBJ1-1	CASSFQVGTEAFF
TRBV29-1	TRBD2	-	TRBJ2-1	CSVERTSGSSDEQFF
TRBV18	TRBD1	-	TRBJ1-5	CASSPGTGGAGNQPQHF
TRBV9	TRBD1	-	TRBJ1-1	CASKRTGGGGTEAFF
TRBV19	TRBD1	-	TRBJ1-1	CASSMYAGGTEAFF
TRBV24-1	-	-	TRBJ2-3	CATAGWGDTDTQYF
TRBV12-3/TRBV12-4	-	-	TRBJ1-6	CASSMGPGGPLHF
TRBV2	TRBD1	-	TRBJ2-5	CASSTGTGETQYF
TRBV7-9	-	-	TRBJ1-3	CASSPPGRTIYF
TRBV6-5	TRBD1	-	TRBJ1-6	CASSQGTGPSPLHF
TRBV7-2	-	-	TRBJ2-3	CASSLGSYPMRTDTQYF
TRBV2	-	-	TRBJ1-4	CASSENRGSNEKLFF
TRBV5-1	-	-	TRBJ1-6	CASSLGPGRRGSPLHF
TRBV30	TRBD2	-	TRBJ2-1	CAWSVRAGGDYNEQFF
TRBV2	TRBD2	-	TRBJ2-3	CASSGTSGTDTQYF
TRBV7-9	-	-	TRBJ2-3	CASSLIGVGSDTQYF
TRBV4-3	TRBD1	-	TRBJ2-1	CASSQGTGGYSYNEQFF